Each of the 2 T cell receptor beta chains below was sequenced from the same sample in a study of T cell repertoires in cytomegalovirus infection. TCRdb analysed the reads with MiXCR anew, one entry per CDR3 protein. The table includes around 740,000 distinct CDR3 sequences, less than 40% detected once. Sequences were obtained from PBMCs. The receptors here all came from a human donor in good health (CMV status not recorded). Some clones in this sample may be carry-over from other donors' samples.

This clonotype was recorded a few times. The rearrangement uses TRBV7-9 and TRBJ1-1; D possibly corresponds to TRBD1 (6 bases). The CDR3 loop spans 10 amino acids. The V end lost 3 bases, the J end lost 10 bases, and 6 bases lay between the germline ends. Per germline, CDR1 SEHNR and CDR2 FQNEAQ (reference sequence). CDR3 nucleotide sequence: TGTGCCAGCAGCTTGGACAGAGCTTTCTTT. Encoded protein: CASSLDRAFF.

CDR3 loop: CASSARDRSSGNTIYF. DNA of the CDR3: TGTGCCAGCAGCGCGCGGGACCGGAGCTCTGGAAACACCATATATTTT. The chain uses TRBV11-2 and TRBJ1-3, with D perhaps TRBD1 (5 bases). The CDR3 spans 16 residues. V lost 5 bases and J 0 bases, leaving 14 bases between the germline ends. Germline values: CDR1 SGHAT, CDR2 FQNNGV.